Below are 16 T cell receptor beta chains sequenced from a single sample in a study of blood T cell repertoires in COVID-19. Using immunoSEQ multiplex PCR, the repertoire was profiled, and TCRdb retains in-frame clones only, with some absent. The sample carries 200,000 to 300,000 clones, roughly 84% recorded once. Material: peripheral blood. These receptors were obtained from a middle-aged woman who had recovered from COVID-19.

This chain uses TRBV12-3 or TRBV12-4 with TRBJ1-4, with 7 bases that match TRBD1. J gave up 4 bases and V 5 bases, and 1 base lay outside the gene matches. The CDR3 has 13 residues. CDR3 protein: CASSRQGNEKLFF. CDR3 coding DNA: TGTGCCAGCAGTCGACAGGGTAATGAAAAACTGTTTTTT.

This clone occurred once. The gene calls are TRBV7-2 and TRBJ1-5; D gene unclear. V was pared by 8 bases and J by 4 bases, with 15 bases between. CDR1 is SGHTA and CDR2 is FQGNSA in the germline V gene. The CDR3 has 14 amino acids. CDR3 sequence reads: CASGARGGNQPQHF. The CDR3 bases are TGTGCCAGCGGTGCAAGAGGAGGTAATCAGCCCCAGCATTTT.

The CDR3 loop reads CASSSQGTAYEQYF. The CDR3 DNA reads as TGTGCCAGCAGTTCACAGGGAACCGCCTACGAGCAGTACTTC. V usage is TRBV2 and J usage is TRBJ2-7; TRBD1 is a possible D gene (6 bases). The V gene's germline CDR1 is SNHLY and CDR2 FYNNEI. CDR3 size: 14 residues. Deletions cut 5 bases from V and 2 bases from J, with 13 bases between. The whole variable domain, filled in from reference TRBV2 and TRBJ2-7, reads EPEVTQTPSHQVTQMGQEVILRCVPISNHLYFYWYRQILGQKVEFLVSFYNNEISEKSEIFDDQFSVERPDGSNFTLKIRSTKLEDSAMYFCASSSQGTAYEQYFGPGTRLTVT.

J is TRBJ2-1 and V is TRBV28; 10 nucleotides match TRBD1. Looked up from germline, CDR1 is MDHEN and CDR2 is SYDVKM. This CDR3 contains 14 residues. V shed 6 bases, J shed 5 bases, and the junction held 4 bases outside the gene matches. The CDR3 sequence: CASRSGTGDNEQFF. As DNA, the CDR3 is TGTGCCAGCAGATCCGGGACAGGGGACAATGAGCAGTTCTTC.

About this clone itself: This CDR3 is also generated by other DNA sequences in the sample. The genes are TRBV10-1 and TRBJ1-1; 7 nucleotides agree with TRBD1. The CDR3 loop spans 13 amino acids. Per the germline V gene, CDR1 is WNHNN and CDR2 is SYGVQD (reference sequence). The V gene end was trimmed by 6 bases and the J gene end by 1 base; junction bases not matched to a gene: 2. The CDR3 region has the DNA TGCGCCAGCAGCGGGACAGCGAACACTGAAGCTTTCTTT. Translation: CASSGTANTEAFF.

This chain joins TRBV28 and TRBJ1-5; D gene unclear. V was trimmed by 1 base and J by 4 bases, leaving 8 bases between them. This CDR3 contains 14 residues. The germline V gene encodes CDR1 MDHEN and CDR2 SYDVKM. This CDR3 reads CASSLYEANQPQHF. The CDR3 bases are TGTGCCAGCAGTTTATATGAGGCGAATCAGCCCCAGCATTTT.

This chain uses TRBV2 with TRBJ1-1; 8 bases align to TRBD1. The CDR3 contains 17 residues. Germline V lookup: CDR1 SNHLY, CDR2 FYNNEI. The V segment lost 6 bases and the J segment 0 bases; nucleotides outside the gene matches: 12. This CDR3 is CASRLGQGLIMNTEAFF. Written as DNA, the CDR3 is TGTGCCAGCAGGCTTGGACAGGGCCTTATTATGAACACTGAAGCTTTCTTT.

V is TRBV5-1 and J is TRBJ1-6, with 9 positions matching TRBD1. V trimming: 0 bases; J trimming: 7 bases; junction bases outside the gene matches: 2. Germline V gene lookup returns CDR1 SGHRS and CDR2 YFSETQ. There are 15 residues in the CDR3. The DNA for the CDR3 is TGCGCCAGCAGCTTGGAACAGGGGGCCAATTCACCCCTCCACTTT. Translated, it gives CASSLEQGANSPLHF.

V and J are TRBV18 and TRBJ2-3; 14 positions agree with TRBD2. CDR3 size: 15 residues. CDR1 and CDR2 (germline): KGHSH, LQKENI. The junction had 4 bases not matched to a gene; V was cut back by 6 bases and J by 5 bases. The CDR3 region is CASSAGLAGVDTQYF. The DNA of the CDR3 is TGTGCCAGCTCTGCGGGACTAGCGGGGGTAGATACGCAGTATTTT.

The chain recombines TRBV19 with TRBJ1-1; 9 bases map to TRBD1. The V segment lost 6 bases and the J segment 0 bases; nucleotides outside the gene matches: 14. Germline V CDR1 and CDR2: LNHDA, SQIVND (reference sequence). The length of the CDR3 is 18 residues. CDR3 nucleotides: TGTGCCAGTAGCGGACAGGGGATCACTTTAAACATGAACACTGAAGCTTTCTTT. Amino acid sequence: CASSGQGITLNMNTEAFF.

V usage is TRBV2 and J usage is TRBJ2-5, with TRBD2 matching over 12 bases. The V gene's germline CDR1 is SNHLY and CDR2 FYNNEI. The CDR3 sequence is 15 residues long. V shed 5 bases and J 4 bases; nucleotides not matched to a gene: 5. For the CDR3, the DNA is TGTGCCAGCAGTTTACTAGCGGGGGGACGAGAGACCCAGTACTTC. Translated: CASSLLAGGRETQYF.

The chain links TRBV4-1 to TRBJ1-3, with TRBD1 matching 8 bases. Losses at the gene ends were 1 base for V and 1 base for J; bases not matched to a gene: 6. The CDR3 has 17 amino acids. The germline V gene encodes CDR1 MGHRA and CDR2 YSYEKL. CDR3 residues: CASSQGVYRGSGNTIYF. DNA for the CDR3: TGCGCCAGCAGCCAAGGAGTGTACAGGGGGTCTGGAAACACCATATATTTT.

This clone was observed once. The chain links TRBV5-1 to TRBJ1-4; D is perhaps TRBD1 (5 bases). CDR3 length equals 14 residues. Per germline, CDR1 SGHRS and CDR2 YFSETQ. V dropped 3 bases and J dropped 4 bases, with 10 bases sitting between them. The CDR3 nucleotides read TGCGCCAGCAGCTGGGGCAGAGATAATGAAAAACTGTTTTTT. Protein sequence: CASSWGRDNEKLFF.

V usage is TRBV2 and J usage is TRBJ2-3; the D gene is possibly TRBD1 (6 bases). Germline V gene data show CDR1 as SNHLY and CDR2 as FYNNEI. The V and J ends lost 8 bases and 2 bases respectively, with 17 bases between them. This CDR3 has 15 residues. CDR3 sequence (DNA): TGTGCCAGCCGTACTCGGGACATACACACAGATACGCAGTATTTT. Translating gives CASRTRDIHTDTQYF.

V gene TRBV30 combines with J gene TRBJ1-4; D not certain. Trimming pared 2 bases from V and 8 bases from J, leaving 15 bases between. The CDR3 totals 14 residues. Germline V lookup: CDR1 GTSNPN, CDR2 SVGIG (reference sequence). CDR3 DNA: TGTGCCTGGAGTAAAGGTCGGGTGTACGAAAAACTGTTTTTT. Translated: CAWSKGRVYEKLFF.

This clone appeared a few times. The chain couples TRBV28 to TRBJ2-7; 7 bases fit TRBD1. This CDR3 is built from 16 residues. V shed 7 bases and J 6 bases; nucleotides not matched to a gene: 18. Germline V gene data show CDR1 as MDHEN and CDR2 as SYDVKM. CDR3 loop: CASKPNRGLTAREQYF. In nucleotides, the CDR3 is TGTGCCAGCAAGCCGAACAGGGGCCTAACGGCGCGCGAGCAGTACTTC.